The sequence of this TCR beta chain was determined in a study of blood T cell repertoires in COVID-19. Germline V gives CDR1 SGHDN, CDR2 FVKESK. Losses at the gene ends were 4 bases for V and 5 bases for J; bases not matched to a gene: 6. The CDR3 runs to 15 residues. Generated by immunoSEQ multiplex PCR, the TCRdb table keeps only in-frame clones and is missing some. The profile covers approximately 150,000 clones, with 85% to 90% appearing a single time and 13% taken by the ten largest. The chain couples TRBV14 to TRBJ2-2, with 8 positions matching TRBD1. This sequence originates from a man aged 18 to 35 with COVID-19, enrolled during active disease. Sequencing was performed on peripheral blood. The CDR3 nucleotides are TGTGCCAGCAGCCGGACAGGACAGGGAACCGGGGAGCTGTTTTTT. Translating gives CASSRTGQGTGELFF.